This TCR beta chain was captured in a study of radiation and T cells in renal cell carcinoma. Described treatment: treatment-naive control, cytoreductive nephrectomy. Control samples are tumors resected by cytoreductive nephrectomy without prior radiation. Data came from immunoSEQ multiplex PCR; TCRdb stores just in-frame clones and leaves some out. Of approximately 12,000 clones in the sample, about 61% were seen once. CDR1 LNHDA and CDR2 SQIVND come from the germline V gene (reference sequence). This CDR3 has 16 amino acids. As regards this clone: Its antigen is unidentified. The junction does not match germline at one end; this may be a read error.

Whole-study results and caveats: Compared with controls, irradiated tumors had more, larger dominant CDR3 motifs. In nephrectomy-only tumors, top 100 clonotypes averaged approximately 40%, versus around 54% irradiated.

The receptor's source is a woman of 80 years or more with renal cell carcinoma. J is TRBJ2-5 and V is TRBV19, with TRBD1 identical over 10 bases. Here the sequenced sample was tumor tissue, taken from a patient whose treatment was nephrectomy without radiotherapy. CDR3 protein: CASSLELGQGLWTQYF. CDR3 coding DNA: TGTGCCAGTAGTCTAGAGTTGGGACAGGGGCTTTGGACCCAGTACTTC.